The sequence of this TCR beta chain was determined in a study of CD8 T cells in Susac syndrome. The V and J ends lost 6 bases and 4 bases, in that order; junction bases with no gene match: 2. CDR1 and CDR2 (germline): SNHLY, FYNNEI. The CDR3 is made up of 12 amino acids. The RNA, about 0.5 to 1 ug, was put through reverse transcription using random hexamers. Multiplex PCR with immunoSEQ amplified the TCR beta CDR3 across 54 Vbeta and 13 Jbeta. Each CDR3 protein is one row after TCRdb ran MiXCR on the immunoSEQ multiplex PCR reads. The sample has over 100,000 distinct CDR3 sequences, around 95% seen once. The authors sequenced TCR beta from blood CD8+ and CD4+ T cells. Healthy donors matched for age and sex were used as controls. FACS enriched CD8+ TEMRA cells, while bulk CD8+ and CD4+ were negatively isolated.

The chain links TRBV2 to TRBJ1-2; 7 bases align to TRBD1. Material for sequencing was CD4+ T cells from PBMCs. The TCR originated in a human donor in good health. DNA of the CDR3: TGTGCCAGCAGACAGGGGCGCTATGGCTACACCTTC. The encoded protein is CASRQGRYGYTF.